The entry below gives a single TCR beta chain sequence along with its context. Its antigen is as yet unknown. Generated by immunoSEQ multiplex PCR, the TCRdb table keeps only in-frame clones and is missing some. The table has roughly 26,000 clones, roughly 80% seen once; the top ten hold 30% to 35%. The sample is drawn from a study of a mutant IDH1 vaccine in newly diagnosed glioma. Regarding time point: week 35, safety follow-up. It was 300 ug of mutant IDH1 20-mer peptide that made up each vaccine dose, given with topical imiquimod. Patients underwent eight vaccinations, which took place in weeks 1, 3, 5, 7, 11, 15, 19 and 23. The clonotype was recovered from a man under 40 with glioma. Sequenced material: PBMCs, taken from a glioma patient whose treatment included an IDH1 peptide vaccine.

The CDR3 coding sequence is TGTGCCTGGAGTGTAGAACTTTTCACCGGGGAGCTGTTTTTT. Protein product: CAWSVELFTGELFF. The chain is built from TRBV30 and TRBJ2-2; D remains ambiguous. V lost 0 bases to trimming and J lost 4 bases, with 9 bases between them. This CDR3 comprises 14 residues. Germline CDR1 is GTSNPN and CDR2 is SVGIG (reference sequence).